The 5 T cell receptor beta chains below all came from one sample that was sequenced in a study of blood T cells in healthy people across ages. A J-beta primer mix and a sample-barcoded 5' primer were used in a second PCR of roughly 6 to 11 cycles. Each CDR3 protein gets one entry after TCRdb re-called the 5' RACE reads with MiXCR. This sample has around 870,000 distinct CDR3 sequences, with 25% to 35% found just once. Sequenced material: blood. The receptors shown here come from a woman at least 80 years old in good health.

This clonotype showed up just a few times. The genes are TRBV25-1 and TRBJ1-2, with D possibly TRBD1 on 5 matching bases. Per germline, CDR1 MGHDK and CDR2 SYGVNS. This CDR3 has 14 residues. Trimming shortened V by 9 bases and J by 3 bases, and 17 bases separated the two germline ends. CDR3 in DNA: TGTGCCAGGGTCGGGACGAGGAAGTACTATGGCTACACCTTC. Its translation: CARVGTRKYYGYTF.

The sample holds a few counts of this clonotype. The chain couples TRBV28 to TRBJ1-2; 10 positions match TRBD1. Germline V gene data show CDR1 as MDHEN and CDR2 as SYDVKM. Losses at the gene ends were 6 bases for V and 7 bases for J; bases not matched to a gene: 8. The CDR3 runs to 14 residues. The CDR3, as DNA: TGTGCCAGCAGCAAGGACAGGGGGATTAGTGGCTACACCTTC. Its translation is CASSKDRGISGYTF.

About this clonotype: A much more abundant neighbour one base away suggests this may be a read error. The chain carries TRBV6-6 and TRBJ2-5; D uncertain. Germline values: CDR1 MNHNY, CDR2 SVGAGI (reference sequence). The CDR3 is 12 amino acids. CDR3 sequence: CANSSLRETQYF. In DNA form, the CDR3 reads TGTGCCAACAGTTCCTTGCGGGAGACCCAGTACTTC.

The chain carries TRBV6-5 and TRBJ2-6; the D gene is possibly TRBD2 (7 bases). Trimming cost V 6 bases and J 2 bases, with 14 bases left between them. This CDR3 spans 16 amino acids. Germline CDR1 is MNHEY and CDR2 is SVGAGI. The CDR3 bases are TGTGCCAGCAGGGGGGGGCCAACAGCTGGGGCCAACGTCCTGACTTTC. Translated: CASRGGPTAGANVLTF.

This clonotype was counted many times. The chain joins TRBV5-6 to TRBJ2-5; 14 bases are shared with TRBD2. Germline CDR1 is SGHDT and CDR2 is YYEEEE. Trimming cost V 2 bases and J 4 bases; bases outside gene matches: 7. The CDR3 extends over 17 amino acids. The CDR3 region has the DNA TGTGCCAGCAGCTTCGGACTAGCGGGGGGAACTGGAGAGACCCAGTACTTC. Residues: CASSFGLAGGTGETQYF.